Described below is a single T cell receptor (beta chain) sequence and its context. The antigen remains unidentified. This sample was included in a study of blood T cells in healthy people across ages. Across the study: The capture of about one barcoded beta molecule per two T cells was achieved by template switching. Notes on the study in general: Naive and antigen-experienced cells could not be conclusively compared, given unsorted PBMCs.

The V end was cut by 7 bases, the J end by 11 bases, with 26 bases between. Germline CDR1 is SEHNR and CDR2 is FQNEAQ (reference sequence). The CDR3 extends over 15 amino acids. Next came a second PCR, run for about 7 to 12 cycles, which used a sample-barcoded 5' primer along with a J-beta primer mix. TCRdb re-derived calls from the 5' RACE reads in MiXCR, one entry per CDR3 protein. The sample carries about 500,000 distinct CDR3 sequences, less than 25% recorded once. These sequences were also reported in another study, on T cells of mothers and their children.

The chain carries TRBV7-9 and TRBJ2-5; D unresolved. Sequencing input: blood. The clonotype was recovered from a boy younger than 18 in good health. For the CDR3, the DNA is TGTGCCAGCAACTACGAGTTGACGGACCCCTTAGTGCAGTACTTC. It is translated as CASNYELTDPLVQYF.